A selection of T cell receptor beta chains follows, all from one sample in a study of T cell responses to AZD1222 COVID-19 vaccine. This table comes from immunoSEQ multiplex PCR, and its TCRdb copy is limited to in-frame clones, with some not included. The data hold about 150,000 clones, with about 92% observed a single time. The specimen comprised peripheral blood, sampled 28 days after the second AZD1222 dose. The receptors come from an adult who received the AZD1222 COVID-19 vaccine. The CDR3 runs from the conserved cysteine through the conserved F or W. The order of the fields is J gene, D gene, clone size, V gene, CDR3 DNA, CDR3 protein. The D gene is left open where the match is weak. Some rows have no size entry. The others give once, few or many, or a class for an expanded clone.

TRBJ1-2 | TRBD1 | NA | TRBV19 | TGTGCCAGTAGTATAGATCCTGTGACAGGGATCGATGGCTACACCTTC | CASSIDPVTGIDGYTF
TRBJ2-7 | NA | NA | TRBV11-2 | TGTGCCAGCAGCTTGTCCCCTACTCGCGAGCAGTACTTC | CASSLSPTREQYF
TRBJ2-1 | TRBD2 | NA | TRBV25-1 | TGTGCCAGCAGTTTGACTAGCGGGAGTAGCTATGAGCAGTTCTTC | CASSLTSGSSYEQFF
TRBJ2-2 | NA | NA | TRBV7-2 | TGTGCCAGCAGCTCGACGTTTCAGAGGGAGCTGTTTTTT | CASSSTFQRELFF
TRBJ2-7 | NA | NA | TRBV3-1/TRBV3-2 | TGTGCCAGCAGCCAAGAAGGGGGACTCAGTATCTACGAGCAGTACTTC | CASSQEGGLSIYEQYF
TRBJ2-1 | TRBD2 | NA | TRBV19 | TGTGCCAGTGGTAAGGGCGGGAGGGCCCGGGGGTATGAGCAGTTCTTC | CASGKGGRARGYEQFF
TRBJ1-2 | NA | NA | TRBV4-2 | TGTGCCAGCAGCCAAGAAGAGTTCTACTATGGCTACACCTTC | CASSQEEFYYGYTF
TRBJ2-3 | NA | NA | TRBV6-5 | TGTGCCAGCACTTCTAGCGGCACAGATACGCAGTATTTT | CASTSSGTDTQYF
TRBJ2-5 | NA | NA | TRBV19 | TGTGCCAGTAGTATTCTTGACTCCTGGGGGGAGACCCAGTACTTC | CASSILDSWGETQYF
TRBJ2-2 | NA | once | TRBV12-3/TRBV12-4 | TGTGCCAGCAGTTTCTGGGGGACCGGGGAGCTGTTTTTT | CASSFWGTGELFF
TRBJ2-7 | NA | NA | TRBV6-1 | TGTGCCAGCAGGGAAGGGGAATCCTACGAGCAGTACTTC | CASREGESYEQYF
TRBJ2-5 | NA | NA | TRBV11-3 | TGTGCCAGCAGCTTACCACCCGCTTCGGGCCAAGAGACCCAGTACTTC | CASSLPPASGQETQYF
TRBJ2-1 | TRBD2 | NA | TRBV5-3 | TGTGCCAGAAGCTTTTCACTAGCGGGAGTCGCCTTAAATAATGAGCAGTTCTTC | CARSFSLAGVALNNEQFF
TRBJ1-1 | NA | NA | TRBV28 | TGTGCCAGCAGTCGCCGGACGGGGGGGAGCCCTGAAGCTTTCTTT | CASSRRTGGSPEAFF
TRBJ1-1 | TRBD1 | NA | TRBV11-2 | TGTGCCAGCAGCTTAAACCCGGGAGCAGGGGGGACTGAAGCTTTCTTT | CASSLNPGAGGTEAFF
TRBJ1-1 | NA | NA | TRBV6-5 | TGTGCCAGCAGTTCGGCAGGGGAGTTCACTGAAGCTTTCTTT | CASSSAGEFTEAFF
TRBJ1-5 | NA | NA | TRBV5-8 | TGTGCCAGCAGCTTGGTTGGGGGAGGGGGACCCCAGCATTTT | CASSLVGGGGPQHF
TRBJ2-7 | NA | NA | TRBV28 | TGTGCCAGCAGTTTACCCTCGGGTCTCATTATTACCTACGAGCAGTACTTC | CASSLPSGLIITYEQYF
TRBJ1-5 | TRBD1 | NA | TRBV2 | TGTGCCAGCAGTGCCGGGACAGGGCTCAATCAGCCCCAGCATTTT | CASSAGTGLNQPQHF